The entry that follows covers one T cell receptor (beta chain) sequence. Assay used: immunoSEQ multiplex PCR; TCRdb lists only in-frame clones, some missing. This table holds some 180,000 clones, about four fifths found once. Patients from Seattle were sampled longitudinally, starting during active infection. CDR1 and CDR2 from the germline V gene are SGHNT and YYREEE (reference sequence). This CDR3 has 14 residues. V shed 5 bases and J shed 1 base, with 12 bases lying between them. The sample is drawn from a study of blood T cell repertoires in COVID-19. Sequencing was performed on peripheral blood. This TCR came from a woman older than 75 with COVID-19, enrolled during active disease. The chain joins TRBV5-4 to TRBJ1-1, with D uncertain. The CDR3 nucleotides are TGTGCCAGCAGGGCGTCACAGCCGAACACTGAAGCTTTCTTT. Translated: CASRASQPNTEAFF.